These 18 T cell receptor beta chains were all obtained from the same sample, sequenced in a study of blood T cell repertoires in COVID-19. Generated by immunoSEQ multiplex PCR, the TCRdb table keeps only in-frame clones and is missing some. The top ten hold over 10% of the sample, which has around 65,000 clones, 75% to 90% seen once. Specimen: peripheral blood. These receptors originate from a human donor in a cohort sampled during active COVID-19.

The V call is TRBV3-1 (or the pseudogene TRBV3-2), the J call TRBJ1-2, with 8 nucleotides matching TRBD1. J was trimmed by 5 bases and V by 7 bases; bases with no gene match: 6. The CDR3 is 13 amino acids. Germline V gene lookup returns CDR1 LGHDT and CDR2 YNNKEL (reference sequence). CDR3 protein: CASTGTGEYGYTF. The DNA of the CDR3 is TGTGCCAGCACCGGGACAGGCGAGTATGGCTACACCTTC.

The chain joins TRBV29-1 to TRBJ1-4; the D is unclear. Trimming cost V 5 bases and J 7 bases, with 17 bases left between them. CDR1 is SQVTM and CDR2 is ANQGSEA in the germline V gene. The CDR3 consists of 14 residues. CDR3 in DNA: TGCAGCGTTCTAAGGGCTGGGCGGGTTGAAAAACTGTTTTTT. Protein sequence: CSVLRAGRVEKLFF.

The J gene is TRBJ2-3, the V gene TRBV15, with D perhaps TRBD2 (6 bases). Looked up from germline, CDR1 is LNHNV and CDR2 is YYDKDF (reference sequence). V lost 3 bases and J 6 bases, leaving 13 bases between the germline ends. This CDR3 is built from 14 residues. The CDR3 here is CATSSSGAVDTQYF. The CDR3 bases are TGTGCCACCAGCAGTAGCGGCGCCGTGGATACGCAGTATTTT.

Notes on this clone: Sequence at one end of the junction differs from germline and may be a read error. The chain recombines TRBV25-1 with TRBJ1-5; the D gene is possibly TRBD1 (5 bases). This CDR3 has 17 amino acids. CDR1 MGHDK and CDR2 SYGVNS come from the germline V gene. The CDR3 spells CASNESVGPYSNQPQHF. CDR3 sequence (DNA): TGTGCCAGCAATGAATCGGTGGGGCCGTATAGCAATCAGCCCCAGCATTTT.

V is TRBV5-5 and J is TRBJ2-1, with 8 bases identical to TRBD1. This CDR3 is built from 15 residues. J lost 4 bases, V lost 4 bases, and 7 bases had no gene match. Germline CDR1 and CDR2: SGHKS and YYEKEE (reference sequence). The DNA of the CDR3 is TGTGCCAGCAGCCCCGGACAGGGATTATACAATGAGCAGTTCTTC. Its translation is CASSPGQGLYNEQFF.

The sample holds many counts of this clone. The chain uses TRBV19 and TRBJ2-2; D is ambiguous. The CDR3 is 16 residues long. V shed 1 base and J shed 1 base, with 10 bases lying between them. Germline V lookup: CDR1 LNHDA, CDR2 SQIVND (reference sequence). The CDR3 here is CASSIVGQQNTGELFF. Here the CDR3 DNA reads TGTGCCAGTAGTATAGTTGGGCAGCAGAACACCGGGGAGCTGTTTTTT.

The genes are TRBV28 and TRBJ1-2; D not certain. Trimming shortened V by 8 bases and J by 1 base, and 17 bases separated the two germline ends. This CDR3 spans 15 amino acids. CDR1 and CDR2 (germline): MDHEN, SYDVKM. CDR3 bases: TGTGCCAGCGAAATAGGGAGAAAAATTAACTATGGCTACACCTTC. Translating it yields CASEIGRKINYGYTF.

The chain carries TRBV6-5 and TRBJ1-5; possibly TRBD1 for D (5 bases). CDR1 and CDR2 (germline): MNHEY, SVGAGI. There are 13 residues in the CDR3. V lost 6 bases, J lost 6 bases, and 12 bases lay in between. The CDR3 is CASRGGVGQPQHF. CDR3 bases: TGTGCCAGCAGGGGAGGGGTTGGTCAGCCCCAGCATTTT.

This clone was counted once. The chain recombines TRBV19 with TRBJ2-7, with D possibly matching TRBD1 (6 bases). Germline loops: CDR1 LNHDA, CDR2 SQIVND (reference sequence). V lost 4 bases and J 3 bases, leaving 13 bases between the germline ends. The CDR3 consists of 14 residues. This CDR3 is CASSTLGQSYEQYF. DNA of the CDR3: TGTGCCAGTAGTACCCTCGGACAGAGCTACGAGCAGTACTTC.

This clone has only one observation. The chain is built from TRBV18 and TRBJ2-7, with D possibly matching TRBD2 (7 bases). Germline V gene lookup returns CDR1 KGHSH and CDR2 LQKENI. Trimming left V 4 bases short and J 4 bases short, with 17 bases between. The CDR3 has 15 amino acids. The CDR3: CASSRGEAGAYEQYV. The CDR3, as DNA: TGTGCCAGCTCACGAGGGGAGGCGGGGGCATACGAGCAGTACGTC.

The V gene is TRBV3-1 (or the pseudogene TRBV3-2), the J gene TRBJ1-4; TRBD1 matches at 8 bases. CDR1 and CDR2 from the germline V gene are LGHDT and YNNKEL (reference sequence). CDR3 size: 17 residues. J was trimmed by 3 bases and V by 4 bases; bases with no gene match: 10. CDR3 sequence reads: CASSPPRRGPSNEKLFF. The CDR3 region has the DNA TGTGCCAGCAGCCCCCCCCGCAGGGGGCCCTCTAATGAAAAACTGTTTTTT.

The gene calls are TRBV4-1 and TRBJ2-3; 10 bases are a match to TRBD2. This CDR3 region has 15 residues. Germline V gene sequence: CDR1 MGHRA, CDR2 YSYEKL. J lost 6 bases, V lost 1 base, and 4 bases had no gene match. CDR3 sequence (DNA): TGCGCCAGCAGCCAAGGAGCGGGGGGGCGTGATACGCAGTATTTT. This sequence encodes CASSQGAGGRDTQYF.

The gene calls are TRBV10-3 and TRBJ1-3, with a tentative D call TRBD1 (5 bases). The CDR3 runs to 14 residues. The V end lost 8 bases, the J end lost 0 bases, and 11 bases lay between the germline ends. Germline V CDR1 and CDR2: ENHRY, SYGVKD. The CDR3 DNA is TGTGCCATCGGCGGGGGAAACTCTGGAAACACCATATATTTT. Its protein product is CAIGGGNSGNTIYF.

The chain employs TRBV5-5 and TRBJ2-2; possible D gene TRBD2, 5 bases. The CDR3 is 15 residues long. V was pared by 1 base and J by 5 bases, with 12 bases between. CDR1 SGHKS and CDR2 YYEKEE come from the germline V gene (reference sequence). In nucleotides, the CDR3 is TGTGCCAGCAGCTTGAGGGCGGGCGGAACCGGGGAGCTGTTTTTT. Protein: CASSLRAGGTGELFF.

The chain is built from TRBV11-2 and TRBJ2-2, with D possibly being TRBD1 (6 bases). V dropped 7 bases and J dropped 0 bases, with 24 bases sitting between them. This CDR3 has 19 residues. Germline V gives CDR1 SGHAT, CDR2 FQNNGV. This CDR3 is CASTTSPMTGRPNTGELFF. In nucleotides, the CDR3 is TGTGCCAGCACCACGTCCCCGATGACAGGCCGACCGAACACCGGGGAGCTGTTTTTT.

This chain joins TRBV9 and TRBJ1-1; 7 bases are shared with TRBD1. V lost 1 base and J lost 5; bases outside the gene matches: 5. CDR1 and CDR2 from the germline V gene are SGDLS and YYNGEE. The length of the CDR3 is 14 residues. CDR3 DNA sequence: TGTGCCAGCAGCGTAAGGGGGCAGGATACTGAAGCTTTCTTT. This codes for CASSVRGQDTEAFF.

The V gene is TRBV5-5, the J gene TRBJ2-5; 7 bases match TRBD1. The CDR3 runs to 14 residues. V was clipped by 6 bases and J by 5 bases; unmatched bases: 10. Germline V gene data show CDR1 as SGHKS and CDR2 as YYEKEE (reference sequence). The DNA of the CDR3 is TGTGCCAGCAAACCGGGACAGCGGATGGAGACCCAGTACTTC. This translates into CASKPGQRMETQYF.

The chain employs TRBV2 and TRBJ2-1; D is perhaps TRBD2 (5 bases). The V end lost 3 bases, the J end lost 10 bases, and 25 bases lay between the germline ends. Germline V gene data show CDR1 as SNHLY and CDR2 as FYNNEI. This CDR3 region has 17 residues. The CDR3 coding sequence is TGTGCCAGCAGTGAGTCCATTTCGCGGGTCGGGATAAGGGAGCAGTTCTTC. As protein: CASSESISRVGIREQFF.